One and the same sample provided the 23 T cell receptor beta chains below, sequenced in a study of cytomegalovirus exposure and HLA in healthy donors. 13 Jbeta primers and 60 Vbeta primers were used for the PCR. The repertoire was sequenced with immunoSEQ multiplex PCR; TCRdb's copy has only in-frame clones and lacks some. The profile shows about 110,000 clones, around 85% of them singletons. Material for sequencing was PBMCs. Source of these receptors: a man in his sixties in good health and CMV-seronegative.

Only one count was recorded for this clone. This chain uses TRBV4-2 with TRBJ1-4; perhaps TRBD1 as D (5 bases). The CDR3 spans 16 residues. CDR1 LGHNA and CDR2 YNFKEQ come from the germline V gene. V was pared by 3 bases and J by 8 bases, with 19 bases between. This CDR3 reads CASSHKGSGGGEKLFF. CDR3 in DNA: TGTGCCAGCAGCCACAAGGGGTCGGGGGGAGGGGAAAAACTGTTTTTT.

Written as DNA, the CDR3 is TGTGCCTGGAGTCCGGACAGGACGAGGGCCGGCACTGAAGCTTTCTTT. This codes for CAWSPDRTRAGTEAFF. J is TRBJ1-1 and V is TRBV30; 7 bases fit TRBD1. From germline, CDR1 is GTSNPN and CDR2 SVGIG (reference sequence). This CDR3 has 16 amino acids. J gave up 4 bases and V 2 bases, and 13 bases lay outside the gene matches.

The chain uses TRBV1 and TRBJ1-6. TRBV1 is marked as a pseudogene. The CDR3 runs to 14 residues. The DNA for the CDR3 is TGCACCAGCAGCCATGGCAGGGAGGATTCACCCCTCCACTTT. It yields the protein CTSSHGREDSPLHF.

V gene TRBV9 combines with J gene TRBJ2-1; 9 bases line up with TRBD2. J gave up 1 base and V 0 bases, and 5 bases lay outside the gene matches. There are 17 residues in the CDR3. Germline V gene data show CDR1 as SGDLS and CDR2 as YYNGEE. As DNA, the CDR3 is TGTGCCAGCAGCGTAGTGGGTAGCGGGGGATCCTACAATGAGCAGTTCTTC. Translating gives CASSVVGSGGSYNEQFF.

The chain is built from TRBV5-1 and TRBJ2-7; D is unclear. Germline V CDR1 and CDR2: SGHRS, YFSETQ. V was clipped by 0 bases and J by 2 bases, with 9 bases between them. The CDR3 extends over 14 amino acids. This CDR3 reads CASSLGAATYEQYF. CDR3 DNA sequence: TGCGCCAGCAGCTTGGGGGCAGCTACCTACGAGCAGTACTTC. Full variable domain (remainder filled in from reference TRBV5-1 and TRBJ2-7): KAGVTQTPRYLIKTRGQQVTLSCSPISGHRSVSWYQQTPGQGLQFLFEYFSETQRNKGNFPGRFSGRQFSNSRSEMNVSTLELGDSALYLCASSLGAATYEQYFGPGTRLTVT.

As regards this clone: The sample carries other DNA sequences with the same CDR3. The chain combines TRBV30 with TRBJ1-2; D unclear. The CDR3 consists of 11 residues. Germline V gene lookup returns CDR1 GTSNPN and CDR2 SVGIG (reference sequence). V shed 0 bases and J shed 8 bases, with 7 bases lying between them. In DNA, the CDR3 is TGTGCCTGGAGTGTAGCAGGAGGCTACACCTTC. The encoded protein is CAWSVAGGYTF. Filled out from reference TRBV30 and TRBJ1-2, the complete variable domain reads SQTIHQWPATLVQPVGSPLSLECTVEGTSNPNLYWYRQAAGRGLQLLFYSVGIGQISSEVPQNLSASRPQDRQFILSSKKLLLSDSGFYLCAWSVAGGYTFGSGTRLTVV.

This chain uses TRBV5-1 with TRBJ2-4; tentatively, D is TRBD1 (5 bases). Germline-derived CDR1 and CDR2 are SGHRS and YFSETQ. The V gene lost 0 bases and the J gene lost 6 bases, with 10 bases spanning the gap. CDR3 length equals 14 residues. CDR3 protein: CASSLDGRANIQYF. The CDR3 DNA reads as TGCGCCAGCAGCTTGGATGGCAGGGCAAACATTCAGTACTTC.

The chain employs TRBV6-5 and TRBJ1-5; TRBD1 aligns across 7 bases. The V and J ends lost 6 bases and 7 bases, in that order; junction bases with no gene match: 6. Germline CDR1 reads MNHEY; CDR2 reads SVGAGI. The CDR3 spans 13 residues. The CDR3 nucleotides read TGTGCCAGCAGCATTGACAGGGTACAGCCCCAGCATTTT. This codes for CASSIDRVQPQHF.

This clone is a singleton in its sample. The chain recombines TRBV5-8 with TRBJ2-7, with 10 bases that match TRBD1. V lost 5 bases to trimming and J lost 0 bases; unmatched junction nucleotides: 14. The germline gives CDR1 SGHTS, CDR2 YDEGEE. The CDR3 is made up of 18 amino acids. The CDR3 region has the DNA TGTGCCAGCAGTTACCGGACAGGGGGGCACCAGAGCTCCTACGAGCAGTACTTC. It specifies CASSYRTGGHQSSYEQYF. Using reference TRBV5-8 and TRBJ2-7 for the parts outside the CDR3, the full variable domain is EAGVTQSPTHLIKTRGQQATLRCSPISGHTSVYWYQQALGLGLQFLLWYDEGEERNRGNFPPRFSGRQFPNYSSELNVNALELEDSALYLCASSYRTGGHQSSYEQYFGPGTRLTVT.

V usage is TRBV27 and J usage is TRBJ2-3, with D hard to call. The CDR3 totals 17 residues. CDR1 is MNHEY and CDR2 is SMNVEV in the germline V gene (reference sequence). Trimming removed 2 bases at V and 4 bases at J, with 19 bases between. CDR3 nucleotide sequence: TGTGCCAGCAGTTTAACGGGTGCGTTCGAGTCCGCAGATACGCAGTATTTT. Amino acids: CASSLTGAFESADTQYF.

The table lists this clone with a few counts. The chain's CDR3 is CASSLWTGGADTQYF. The CDR3 DNA reads as TGTGCCAGCAGCTTATGGACAGGGGGGGCAGATACGCAGTATTTT. The J gene is TRBJ2-3, the V gene TRBV7-3; 10 positions match TRBD1. The CDR3 has 15 amino acids. The V gene's germline CDR1 is SGHTA and CDR2 FQGTGA. The ends lost 2 bases at V and 4 bases at J; junction bases unmatched: 3.

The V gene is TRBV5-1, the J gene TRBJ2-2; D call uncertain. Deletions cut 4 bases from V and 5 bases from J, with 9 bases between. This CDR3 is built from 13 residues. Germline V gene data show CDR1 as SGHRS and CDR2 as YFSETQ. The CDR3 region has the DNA TGCGCCAGCAGCGGAACAGTGACCGGGGAGCTGTTTTTT. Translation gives CASSGTVTGELFF.

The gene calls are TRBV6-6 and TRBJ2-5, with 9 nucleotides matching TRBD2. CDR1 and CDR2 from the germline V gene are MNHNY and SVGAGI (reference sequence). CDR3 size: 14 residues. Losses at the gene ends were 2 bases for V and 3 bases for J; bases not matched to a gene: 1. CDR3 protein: CASSYGGGEETQYF. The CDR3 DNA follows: TGTGCCAGCAGTTACGGCGGGGGGGAAGAGACCCAGTACTTC.

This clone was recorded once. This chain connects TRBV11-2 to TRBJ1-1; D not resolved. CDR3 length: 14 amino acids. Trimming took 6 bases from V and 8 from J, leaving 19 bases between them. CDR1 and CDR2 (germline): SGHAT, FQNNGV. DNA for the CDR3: TGTGCCAGCAGTAGGGATAGGCGGGGTGGAGAAGCTTTCTTT. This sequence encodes CASSRDRRGGEAFF.

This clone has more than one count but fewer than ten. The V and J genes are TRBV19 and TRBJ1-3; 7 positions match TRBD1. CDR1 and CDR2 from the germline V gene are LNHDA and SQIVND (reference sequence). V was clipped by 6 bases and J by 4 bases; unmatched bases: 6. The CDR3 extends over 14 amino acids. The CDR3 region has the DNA TGTGCCAGTAGAGAGCAGGGGGGCGGAAACACCATATATTTT. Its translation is CASREQGGGNTIYF.

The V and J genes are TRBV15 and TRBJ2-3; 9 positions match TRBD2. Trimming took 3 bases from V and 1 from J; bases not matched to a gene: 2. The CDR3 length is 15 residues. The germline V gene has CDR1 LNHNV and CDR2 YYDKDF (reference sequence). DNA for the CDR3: TGTGCCACCAGCAGCAGGACTAGCGGCACAGATACGCAGTATTTT. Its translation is CATSSRTSGTDTQYF.

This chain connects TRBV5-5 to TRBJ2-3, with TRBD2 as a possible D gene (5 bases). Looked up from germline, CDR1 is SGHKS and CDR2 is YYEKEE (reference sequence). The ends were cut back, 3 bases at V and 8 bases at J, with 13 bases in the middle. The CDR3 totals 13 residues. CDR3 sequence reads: CASSSNGLTTQYF. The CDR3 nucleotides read TGTGCCAGCAGCTCTAACGGACTGACTACGCAGTATTTT.

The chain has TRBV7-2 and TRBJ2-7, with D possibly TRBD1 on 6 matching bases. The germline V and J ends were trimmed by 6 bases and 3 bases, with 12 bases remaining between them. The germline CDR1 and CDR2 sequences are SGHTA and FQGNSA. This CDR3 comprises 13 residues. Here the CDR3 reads CASSSRTVYEQYF. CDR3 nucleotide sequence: TGTGCCAGCAGTTCCAGGACAGTCTACGAGCAGTACTTC.

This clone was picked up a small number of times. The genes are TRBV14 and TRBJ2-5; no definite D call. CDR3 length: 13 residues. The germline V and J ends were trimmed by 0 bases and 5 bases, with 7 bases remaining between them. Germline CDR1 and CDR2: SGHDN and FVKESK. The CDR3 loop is CASSQDPRETQYF. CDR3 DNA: TGTGCCAGCAGCCAAGATCCACGGGAGACCCAGTACTTC.

The CDR3 here is CSAVRTAMNTEAFF. The CDR3 DNA is TGCAGCGCCGTACGGACAGCAATGAACACTGAAGCTTTCTTT. The chain couples TRBV29-1 to TRBJ1-1; TRBD1 might be the D (6 bases). Trimming took 7 bases from V and 0 from J, leaving 15 bases between them. CDR3 length: 14 amino acids. The germline CDR1 and CDR2 sequences are SQVTM and ANQGSEA.

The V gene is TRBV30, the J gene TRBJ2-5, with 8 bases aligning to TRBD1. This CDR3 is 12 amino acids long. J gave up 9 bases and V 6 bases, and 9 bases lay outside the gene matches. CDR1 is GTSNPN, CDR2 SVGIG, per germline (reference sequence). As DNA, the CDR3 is TGTGCCTGCCACGGGGCAGGGGGCTCCCAGTACTTC. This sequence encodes CACHGAGGSQYF.

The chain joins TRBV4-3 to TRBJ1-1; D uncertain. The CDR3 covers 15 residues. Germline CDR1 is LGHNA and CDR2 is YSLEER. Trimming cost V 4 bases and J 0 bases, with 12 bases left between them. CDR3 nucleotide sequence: TGCGCCAGCAGCCCCCAAGTCCAGATGAACACTGAAGCTTTCTTT. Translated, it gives CASSPQVQMNTEAFF.

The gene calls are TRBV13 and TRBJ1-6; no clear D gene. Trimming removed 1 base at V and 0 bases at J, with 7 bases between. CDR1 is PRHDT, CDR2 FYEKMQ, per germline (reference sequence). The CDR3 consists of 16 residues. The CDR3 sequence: CASSLERSSYNSPLHF. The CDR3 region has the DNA TGTGCCAGCAGCTTAGAGAGAAGCTCCTATAATTCACCCCTCCACTTT.